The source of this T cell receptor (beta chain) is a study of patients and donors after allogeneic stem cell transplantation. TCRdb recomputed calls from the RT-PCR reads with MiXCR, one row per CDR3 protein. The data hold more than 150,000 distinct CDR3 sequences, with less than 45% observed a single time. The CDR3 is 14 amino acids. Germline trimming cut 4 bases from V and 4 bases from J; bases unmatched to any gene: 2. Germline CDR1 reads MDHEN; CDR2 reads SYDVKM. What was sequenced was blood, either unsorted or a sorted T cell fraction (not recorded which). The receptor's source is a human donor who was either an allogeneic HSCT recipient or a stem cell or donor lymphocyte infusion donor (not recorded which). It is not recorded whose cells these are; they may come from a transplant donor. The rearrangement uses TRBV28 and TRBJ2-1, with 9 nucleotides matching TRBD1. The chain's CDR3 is CASSWDRAYNEQFF. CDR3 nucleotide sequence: TGTGCCAGCAGTTGGGACAGGGCTTACAATGAGCAGTTCTTC.